The 7 T cell receptor beta chains reported below all come from one sample, sequenced in a study of cytomegalovirus exposure and HLA in healthy donors. It was with 60 Vbeta and 13 Jbeta primers that the PCR ran. Sequenced by immunoSEQ multiplex PCR; TCRdb stores in-frame clones only, minus some. The sample holds roughly 100,000 clones, approximately 72% seen once. The source material was PBMCs. All receptors derive from a man younger than 45 in good health and CMV-seronegative.

The genes are TRBV28 and TRBJ1-5; D gene ambiguous. The V gene's germline CDR1 is MDHEN and CDR2 SYDVKM. Trimming removed 2 bases from V and 0 bases from J, with 14 bases in between. The CDR3 covers 17 residues. In DNA, the CDR3 is TGTGCCAGCAGTTTACTTGGAGGACCTTATAGCAATCAGCCCCAGCATTTT. Translation: CASSLLGGPYSNQPQHF. The full variable domain, in which reference TRBV28 and TRBJ1-5 provide the parts outside the CDR3, is DVKVTQSSRYLVKRTGEKVFLECVQDMDHENMFWYRQDPGLGLRLIYFSYDVKMKEKGDIPEGYSVSREKKERFSLILESASTNQTSMYLCASSLLGGPYSNQPQHFGDGTRLSIL.

The rearrangement joins TRBV5-1 to TRBJ2-3; 12 bases align to TRBD2. The CDR3 sequence is 16 residues long. The germline CDR1 and CDR2 sequences are SGHRS and YFSETQ. With 6 bases clipped from V and 2 bases from J, the junction kept 7 bases outside the gene matches. CDR3 nucleotide sequence: TGCGCCAGCATGCAGACTAGCGGGGGACACACAGATACGCAGTATTTT. Protein sequence: CASMQTSGGHTDTQYF.

This CDR3 reads CASSLSRGLDQPQHF. CDR3 coding DNA: TGTGCCAGCAGTTTATCGAGGGGGCTGGATCAGCCCCAGCATTTT. This chain joins TRBV27 and TRBJ1-5; 7 bases are shared with TRBD1. The V segment lost 0 bases and the J segment 5 bases; nucleotides outside the gene matches: 4. CDR1 and CDR2 from the germline V gene are MNHEY and SMNVEV (reference sequence). This CDR3 is 15 amino acids long.

The chain combines TRBV27 with TRBJ1-5; perhaps TRBD1 as D (6 bases). The CDR3 sequence is 15 residues long. CDR1 is MNHEY and CDR2 is SMNVEV in the germline V gene (reference sequence). Trimming cost V 6 bases and J 0 bases, with 12 bases left between them. The CDR3 loop reads CASSGDRHSNQPQHF. CDR3 DNA: TGTGCCAGCAGCGGTGACAGGCATAGCAATCAGCCCCAGCATTTT.

The chain has TRBV27 and TRBJ2-5; 10 nucleotides line up with TRBD2. Germline V lookup: CDR1 MNHEY, CDR2 SMNVEV (reference sequence). V dropped 5 bases and J dropped 0; count of bases not matched to a gene: 15. CDR3 length: 19 residues. CDR3 in DNA: TGTGCCAGCAGTCCCCGAACTAGCGGGGTAAGAGGGTACCAAGAGACCCAGTACTTC. Translation gives CASSPRTSGVRGYQETQYF.

The V gene is TRBV7-2, the J gene TRBJ2-7; 11 nucleotides match TRBD2. Germline V gives CDR1 SGHTA, CDR2 FQGNSA. This CDR3 comprises 15 residues. Trimming cost V 5 bases and J 3 bases; bases outside gene matches: 6. CDR3 bases: TGTGCCAGCAGCAAACCTAGCGGGGGGAGCTACGAGCAGTACTTC. Protein: CASSKPSGGSYEQYF. The variable domain in full, completed from reference TRBV7-2 and TRBJ2-7, reads GAGVSQSPSNKVTEKGKDVELRCDPISGHTALYWYRQSLGQGLEFLIYFQGNSAPDKSGLPSDRFSAERTGGSVSTLTIQRTQQEDSAVYLCASSKPSGGSYEQYFGPGTRLTVT.

The chain carries TRBV11-2 and TRBJ1-2, with unresolved D. The CDR3 has 12 amino acids. V lost 3 bases to trimming and J lost 3 bases, with 5 bases between them. CDR1 and CDR2 from the germline V gene are SGHAT and FQNNGV. The DNA for the CDR3 is TGTGCCAGCAGCTTGGCAGACTATGGCTACACCTTC. This sequence encodes CASSLADYGYTF.